This T cell receptor beta chain was captured by sequencing in a study of T cell repertoires in cytomegalovirus infection. At the level of the study: CMV epitopes used comprised recently identified HLA-C-restricted ones and well-studied HLA-B-restricted ones. CMV infection and matching HLA type were both indicated by public TCR beta signatures.

This clonotype came up many times. What it binds is not known. Study results and caveats: In two of eight donors, the top clonotype was HLA-C-restricted CMV-specific. People with CMV and the relevant HLA were identified by cumulative public TCR beta family frequency.

J lost 5 bases, V lost 4 bases, and 9 bases had no gene match. Germline CDR1 SGHVS, CDR2 FNYEAQ. This CDR3 contains 15 residues. TCRdb re-derived calls from the reads in MiXCR, one entry per CDR3 protein. The sample comprises 830,000 or so distinct CDR3 sequences, around a third of which are singletons, and 9.5% to 15% rests with the top ten. The sequence came from a human donor in good health (CMV status not recorded). Some clones in this sample may be carry-over from other donors' samples. The genes are TRBV7-6 and TRBJ2-5; TRBD1 aligns across 8 bases. The sample consisted of cultured CD8+ T cells from PBMCs, taken from culture after CMV antigen stimulation. The CDR3 sequence: CASSSLGQGRETQYF. DNA of the CDR3: TGTGCCAGCAGCTCCCTCGGACAGGGAAGGGAGACCCAGTACTTC.